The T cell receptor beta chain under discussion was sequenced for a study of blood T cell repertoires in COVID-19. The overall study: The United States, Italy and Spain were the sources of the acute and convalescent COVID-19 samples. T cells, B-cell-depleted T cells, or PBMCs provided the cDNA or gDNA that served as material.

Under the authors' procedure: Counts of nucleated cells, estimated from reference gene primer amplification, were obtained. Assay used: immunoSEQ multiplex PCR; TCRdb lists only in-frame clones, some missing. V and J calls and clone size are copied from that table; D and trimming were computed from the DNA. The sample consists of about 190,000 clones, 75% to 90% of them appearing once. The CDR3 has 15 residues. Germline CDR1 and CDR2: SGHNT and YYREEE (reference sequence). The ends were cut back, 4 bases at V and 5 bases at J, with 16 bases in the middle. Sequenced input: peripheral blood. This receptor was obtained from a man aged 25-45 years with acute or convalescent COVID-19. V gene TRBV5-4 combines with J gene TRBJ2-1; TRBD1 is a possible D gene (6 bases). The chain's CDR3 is CASSPRETGNNEQFF. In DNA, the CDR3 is TGTGCCAGCAGCCCCAGGGAAACAGGGAACAATGAGCAGTTCTTC.